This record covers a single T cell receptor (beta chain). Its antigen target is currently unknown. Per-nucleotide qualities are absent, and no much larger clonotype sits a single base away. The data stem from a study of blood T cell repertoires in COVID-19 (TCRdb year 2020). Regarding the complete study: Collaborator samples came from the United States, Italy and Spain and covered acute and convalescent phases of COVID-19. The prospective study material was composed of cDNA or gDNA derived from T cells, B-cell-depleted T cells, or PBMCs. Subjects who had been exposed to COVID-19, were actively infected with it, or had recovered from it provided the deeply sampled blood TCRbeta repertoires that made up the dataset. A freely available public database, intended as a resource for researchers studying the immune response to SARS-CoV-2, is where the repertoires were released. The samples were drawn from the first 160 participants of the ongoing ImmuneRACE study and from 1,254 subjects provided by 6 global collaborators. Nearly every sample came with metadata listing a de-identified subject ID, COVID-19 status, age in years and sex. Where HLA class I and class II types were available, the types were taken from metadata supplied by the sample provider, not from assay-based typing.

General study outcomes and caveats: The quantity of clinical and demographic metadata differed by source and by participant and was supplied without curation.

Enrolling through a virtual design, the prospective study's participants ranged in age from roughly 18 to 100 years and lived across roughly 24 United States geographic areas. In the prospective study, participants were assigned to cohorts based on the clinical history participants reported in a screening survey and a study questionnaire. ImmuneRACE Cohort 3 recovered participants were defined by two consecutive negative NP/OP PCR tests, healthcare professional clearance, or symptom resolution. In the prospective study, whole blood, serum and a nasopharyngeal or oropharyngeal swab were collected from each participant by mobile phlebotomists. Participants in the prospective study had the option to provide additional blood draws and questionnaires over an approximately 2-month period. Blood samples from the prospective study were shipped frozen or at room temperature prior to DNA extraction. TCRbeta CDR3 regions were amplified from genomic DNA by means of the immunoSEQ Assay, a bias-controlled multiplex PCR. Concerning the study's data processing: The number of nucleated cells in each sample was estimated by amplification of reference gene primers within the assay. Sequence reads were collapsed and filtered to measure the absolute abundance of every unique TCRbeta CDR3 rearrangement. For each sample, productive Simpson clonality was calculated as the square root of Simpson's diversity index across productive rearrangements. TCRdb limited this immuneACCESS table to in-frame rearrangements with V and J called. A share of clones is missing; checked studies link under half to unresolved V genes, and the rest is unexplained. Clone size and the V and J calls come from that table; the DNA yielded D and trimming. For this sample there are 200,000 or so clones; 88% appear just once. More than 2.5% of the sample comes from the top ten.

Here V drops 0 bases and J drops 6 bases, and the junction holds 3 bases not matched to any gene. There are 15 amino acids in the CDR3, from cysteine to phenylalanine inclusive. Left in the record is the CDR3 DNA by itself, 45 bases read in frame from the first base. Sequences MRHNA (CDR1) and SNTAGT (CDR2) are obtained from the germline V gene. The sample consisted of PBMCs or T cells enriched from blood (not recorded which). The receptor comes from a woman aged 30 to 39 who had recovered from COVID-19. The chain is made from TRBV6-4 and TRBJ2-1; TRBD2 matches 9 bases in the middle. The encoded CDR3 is CASSDSSSGVNEQFF. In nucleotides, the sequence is TGTGCCAGCAGTGACTCGTCTAGCGGGGTCAATGAGCAGTTCTTC.